This T cell receptor (beta chain) was profiled in a study of monozygotic twins with inflammatory bowel disease. Broader study findings: Resolution of different T cell subtypes was not achieved. Discordant twins had repertoire similarity that did not differ from that of concordant twins, possibly from limited power. Researchers report that IBD patients shared fewer clonotypes with others than healthy twins, especially amid disease activity.

In regard to this clonotype: Its antigen is currently unknown.

The CDR3 spans 15 residues. Germline lookup yields CDR1 SGHNT and CDR2 YYREEE (reference sequence). TCRdb re-called the 5' RACE reads; every CDR3 protein appears as one record, without DNA. The sample table sets out around 380,000 distinct CDR3 sequences. Total RNA was isolated from whole blood without T cell sorting. The chain uses TRBV5-4 and TRBJ1-1; checking the TCRdb D call of TRBD1 is not possible without DNA. This sequence was found in a human donor with ulcerative colitis or Crohn's disease, or a healthy co-twin of an affected twin (not recorded which). Material: blood. The CDR3 reads CASSLTGGAYTEAFF.